Below are 13 T cell receptor beta chains sequenced from a single sample in a study of identical twins. Each CDR3 protein is one row after TCRdb ran MiXCR on the 5' RACE reads. This sample has about 190,000 distinct CDR3 sequences; around a sixth occur once, and the top ten carry 35% to 50%. The same data also contributed to another study, on T cells expressing NK-cell markers.

The sample was CD8+ T cells sorted from blood. These receptors came from a young woman in good health.

This chain joins TRBV12-5 and TRBJ2-1, with TRBD2 matching over 10 bases. Unmatched junction bases numbered 10, after V lost 5 bases and J lost 6 bases. This CDR3 spans 16 amino acids. CDR1 is LGHNT, CDR2 FRNRAP, per germline. The CDR3 sequence: CASGAEAGGPSNEQFF. For the CDR3, the DNA is TGTGCTAGTGGTGCGGAAGCGGGAGGGCCCTCCAATGAGCAGTTCTTC.

This clonotype was counted between two and nine times. The V and J genes are TRBV25-1 and TRBJ1-2, with a weak D call TRBD1 (5 bases). The CDR3 is made up of 14 amino acids. The germline V gene has CDR1 MGHDK and CDR2 SYGVNS. V lost 7 bases and J lost 1, with 13 bases in between. CDR3 loop: CASTGGLLNYGYTF. The DNA of the CDR3 is TGTGCCAGCACCGGGGGACTACTTAACTATGGCTACACCTTC.

The gene calls are TRBV6-5 and TRBJ2-5, with D uncertain. The CDR3 totals 14 residues. Germline-derived CDR1 and CDR2 are MNHEY and SVGAGI. V lost 0 bases, J lost 4 bases, and 9 bases lay in between. CDR3 DNA sequence: TGTGCCAGCAGTTACTCGGAGATAGGAGAGACCCAGTACTTC. Translation: CASSYSEIGETQYF.

The chain employs TRBV13 and TRBJ1-1; D uncertain. V lost 3 bases, J lost 5 bases, and 13 bases lay in between. The CDR3 runs 14 residues. Germline assignment: CDR1 PRHDT and CDR2 FYEKMQ (reference sequence). CDR3 loop: CASSFAGLGTEAFF. Here the CDR3 DNA reads TGTGCCAGCAGCTTTGCAGGCCTGGGGACTGAAGCTTTCTTT.

This clonotype was seen a handful of times. The V gene is TRBV3-1, the J gene TRBJ2-2; no clear D gene. The CDR3 is 13 amino acids. Per germline, CDR1 LGHDT and CDR2 YNNKEL (reference sequence). Trimming pared 6 bases from V and 5 bases from J, leaving 10 bases between. CDR3 DNA sequence: TGTGCCAGCAGTTCCCGAGTTACCGGGGAGCTGTTTTTT. Translating gives CASSSRVTGELFF. Filled out from reference TRBV3-1 and TRBJ2-2, the complete variable domain reads DTAVSQTPKYLVTQMGNDKSIKCEQNLGHDTMYWYKQDSKKFLKIMFSYNNKELIINETVPNRFSPKSPDKAHLNLHINSLELGDSAVYFCASSSRVTGELFFGEGSRLTVL.

V usage is TRBV14 and J usage is TRBJ2-1; D is ambiguous. The CDR3 spans 16 residues. CDR1 and CDR2 from the germline V gene are SGHDN and FVKESK. Trimming took off 2 bases at V and 1 base at J, with 12 bases between the two ends. The CDR3 region has the DNA TGTGCCAGCAGCCAATTTCGCGCGAGGTCCTACAATGAGCAGTTCTTC. Translating it yields CASSQFRARSYNEQFF.

The V gene is TRBV25-1, the J gene TRBJ2-7; 7 bases map to TRBD2. V trimming: 1 base; J trimming: 7 bases; junction bases outside the gene matches: 1. Germline V gene sequence: CDR1 MGHDK, CDR2 SYGVNS. The CDR3 loop spans 12 amino acids. The CDR3 loop is CASSESGREQYF. The CDR3 region has the DNA TGTGCCAGCAGTGAATCCGGGAGGGAGCAGTACTTC.

This clonotype was observed once. The CDR3 DNA follows: TGTGCCACCAGTGATTCAGGGGGCGGCGGGGAGCTGTTTTTT. Translated: CATSDSGGGGELFF. The V gene is TRBV24-1, the J gene TRBJ2-2; 8 bases are a match to TRBD1. This CDR3 is 14 amino acids long. V was pared by 2 bases and J by 7 bases, with 2 bases of the junction left unmatched. Germline assignment: CDR1 KGHDR and CDR2 SFDVKD.

The V and J genes are TRBV5-6 and TRBJ2-5; D remains ambiguous. The germline V gene has CDR1 SGHDT and CDR2 YYEEEE. This CDR3 comprises 14 residues. Trimming removed 2 bases from V and 4 bases from J, with 12 bases in between. The CDR3 bases are TGTGCCAGCAGCTTCCCCTCGGTACCAGAGACCCAGTACTTC. This codes for CASSFPSVPETQYF.

This clonotype turned up a few times. The V call is TRBV20-1, the J call TRBJ2-7; D gene ambiguous. The CDR3 extends over 13 amino acids. The V end lost 3 bases, the J end lost 0 bases, and 9 bases lay between the germline ends. Germline values: CDR1 DFQATT, CDR2 SNEGSKA (reference sequence). The CDR3 bases are TGCAGTGCTAGTACCGTTAGCTCCTACGAGCAGTACTTC. Its translation is CSASTVSSYEQYF.

This clonotype has a handful of counts. The V and J genes are TRBV5-1 and TRBJ2-7, with D tentatively TRBD1 (7 bases). The CDR3 is 11 residues long. Deletions cut 7 bases from V and 7 bases from J, with 12 bases between. Looked up from germline, CDR1 is SGHRS and CDR2 is YFSETQ. CDR3 region: CASYAGGEQYF. In nucleotides, the CDR3 is TGCGCCAGCTATGCAGGGGGGGAGCAGTACTTC.

This clonotype has a count of ten or more. This sequence joins TRBV4-1 and TRBJ2-7; D uncertain. Trimming cost V 5 bases and J 6 bases, with 8 bases left between them. The CDR3 has 11 residues. Germline V gives CDR1 MGHRA, CDR2 YSYEKL. The CDR3 sequence is CASSNRGEQYF. In nucleotides, the CDR3 is TGCGCCAGCAGCAACAGAGGCGAGCAGTACTTC.

This clonotype was observed a few times. V usage is TRBV29-1 and J usage is TRBJ2-1, with 9 positions matching TRBD1. The CDR3 length is 14 residues. With 8 bases clipped from V and 6 bases from J, the junction kept 11 bases outside the gene matches. Per the germline V gene, CDR1 is SQVTM and CDR2 is ANQGSEA. The CDR3 DNA reads TGCAGCTTCCACCCGACAGGGGGGTTCAATGAGCAGTTCTTC. The encoded protein is CSFHPTGGFNEQFF.